This T cell receptor beta chain was sequenced for a study of T cells of healthy individuals. Turning to this clonotype: A much larger clone lies a single base off, so this may be a read error.

The CDR3 consists of 16 residues. The germline gives CDR1 DFQATT, CDR2 SNEGSKA (reference sequence). In TCRdb, the 5' RACE reads were re-called with MiXCR into one record per CDR3 protein. The sample lists about 53,000 distinct CDR3 sequences, around 15% occurring once. This rearrangement joins TRBV20-1 to TRBJ1-5; a weak D match, TRBD1 (5 bases). The receptor's source is a human donor in good health. The CDR3 DNA follows: TGCAGTGCTAGAGTACGGGGCCGTCAGAGCAATCAGTCCCAGCATTTT. Residues: CSARVRGRQSNQSQHF.